The 10 T cell receptor beta chains listed next were all sequenced from one sample in a study of cytomegalovirus exposure and HLA in healthy donors. 13 Jbeta primers and 60 Vbeta primers were used for the PCR. Repertoires were generated with immunoSEQ multiplex PCR, while TCRdb's copy carries only in-frame clones and drops some. The sample has about 160,000 clones; around 82% are singletons. The sample consisted of PBMCs. Receptor source: a man in his fifties or sixties in good health and CMV-seropositive.

This chain joins TRBV5-6 and TRBJ1-6, with 9 bases aligning to TRBD1. Germline V CDR1 and CDR2: SGHDT, YYEEEE. CDR3 size: 15 residues. V shed 4 bases and J 10 bases; nucleotides not matched to a gene: 9. The CDR3 is CASSLGQGRGSPLHF. CDR3 DNA: TGTGCCAGCAGCCTGGGACAGGGAAGAGGATCACCCCTCCACTTT.

V is TRBV19 and J is TRBJ1-4; 9 bases line up with TRBD1. With V trimmed by 4 bases and J by 7 bases, 7 bases remained unmatched. CDR3 size: 15 residues. From germline, CDR1 is LNHDA and CDR2 SQIVND (reference sequence). CDR3 DNA sequence: TGTGCCAGTAGTAGCATGACAGGGGGACGTGAAAAACTGTTTTTT. Its translation is CASSSMTGGREKLFF.

V and J are TRBV19 and TRBJ1-2; D call uncertain. Looked up from germline, CDR1 is LNHDA and CDR2 is SQIVND (reference sequence). The CDR3 totals 11 residues. Trimming shortened V by 3 bases and J by 10 bases, and 9 bases separated the two germline ends. The CDR3 region is CASSMWANYTF. CDR3 in DNA: TGTGCCAGTAGTATGTGGGCGAACTACACCTTC.

The chain carries TRBV30 and TRBJ1-4, with D unresolved. The germline V gene has CDR1 GTSNPN and CDR2 SVGIG (reference sequence). The CDR3 runs to 14 residues. V was clipped by 0 bases and J by 0 bases, with 5 bases between them. CDR3 loop: CAWSVLATNEKLFF. Here the CDR3 DNA reads TGTGCCTGGAGTGTACTAGCAACTAATGAAAAACTGTTTTTT.

This clone was observed once. This chain uses TRBV19 with TRBJ1-1; no firm D call. Germline CDR1 and CDR2: LNHDA and SQIVND (reference sequence). Trimming took 2 bases from V and 1 from J, leaving 8 bases between them. CDR3 length: 14 amino acids. CDR3 coding DNA: TGTGCCAGTAGTATAAGCACTTCGAACACTGAAGCTTTCTTT. Translated, it gives CASSISTSNTEAFF.

V and J are TRBV5-4 and TRBJ1-1; 7 bases match TRBD1. The CDR3 consists of 14 residues. V gave up 5 bases and J gave up 3 bases; unmatched junction bases: 7. CDR1 and CDR2 (germline): SGHNT, YYREEE (reference sequence). The CDR3 DNA sequence: TGTGCCAGCAGAAATACAGGGGCCCACACTGAAGCTTTCTTT. It translates to CASRNTGAHTEAFF.

The rearrangement uses TRBV7-6 and TRBJ1-4, with unresolved D. This CDR3 is 12 amino acids long. V dropped 8 bases and J dropped 8 bases, with 12 bases sitting between them. Germline lookup yields CDR1 SGHVS and CDR2 FNYEAQ. The DNA of the CDR3 is TGTGCCAGCCCCCCCTCTATCGAAAAACTGTTTTTT. Translated, it gives CASPPSIEKLFF.

The rearrangement uses TRBV30 and TRBJ2-5; 7 positions match TRBD2. The J segment lost 5 bases and the V segment lost 1 base, leaving 10 bases of the junction unmatched. Germline V gene sequence: CDR1 GTSNPN, CDR2 SVGIG (reference sequence). The CDR3 length is 15 residues. As DNA, the CDR3 is TGTGCCTGGAGTGCTCATTCGTTCGGGGGGGAGACCCAGTACTTC. Translation gives CAWSAHSFGGETQYF.

The genes are TRBV6-5 and TRBJ1-1, with 9 positions matching TRBD1. CDR1 and CDR2 (germline): MNHEY, SVGAGI. This CDR3 contains 12 residues. The J segment lost 9 bases and the V segment lost 2 bases, leaving 1 base of the junction unmatched. The CDR3 is CASSYGQGQAFF. The CDR3 DNA sequence: TGTGCCAGCAGTTACGGACAGGGGCAAGCTTTCTTT.

The chain employs TRBV27 and TRBJ2-5, with 9 positions matching TRBD1. The J call may not be correct, given that the DNA end is closer to TRBJ2-7. The CDR3 totals 14 residues. In germline, CDR1 is MNHEY, CDR2 SMNVEV (reference sequence). This CDR3 reads CASSSGTGFYEQYF. CDR3 DNA sequence: TGTGCCAGCAGTTCCGGGACAGGGTTTTACGAGCAGTACTTC.